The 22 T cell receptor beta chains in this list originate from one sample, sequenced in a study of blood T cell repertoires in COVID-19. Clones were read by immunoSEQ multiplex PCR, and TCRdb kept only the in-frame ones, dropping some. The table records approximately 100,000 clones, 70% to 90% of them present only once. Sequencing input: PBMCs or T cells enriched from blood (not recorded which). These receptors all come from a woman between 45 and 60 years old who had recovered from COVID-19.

The CDR3 DNA sequence: TGTGCCAGCAAACAGGGGGCCGGGGAGCTGTTTTTT. Translated: CASKQGAGELFF. V gene TRBV6-5 combines with J gene TRBJ2-2; 8 bases line up with TRBD1. CDR3 length equals 12 residues. The germline CDR1 and CDR2 sequences are MNHEY and SVGAGI. The V gene end was trimmed by 7 bases and the J gene end by 6 bases; junction bases not matched to a gene: 1.

The CDR3 bases are TGCGCCAGCAGCCCGGGGACTTTAGCCGATTTTTCGAACGAGCAGTACTTC. This sequence encodes CASSPGTLADFSNEQYF. The chain uses TRBV5-1 and TRBJ2-7; D possibly corresponds to TRBD2 (6 bases). The length of the CDR3 is 17 residues. Trimming removed 4 bases from V and 5 bases from J, with 25 bases in between. CDR1 SGHRS and CDR2 YFSETQ come from the germline V gene. The entire variable domain, with the rest obtained from reference TRBV5-1 and TRBJ2-7, is as follows: KAGVTQTPRYLIKTRGQQVTLSCSPISGHRSVSWYQQTPGQGLQFLFEYFSETQRNKGNFPGRFSGRQFSNSRSEMNVSTLELGDSALYLCASSPGTLADFSNEQYFGPGTRLTVT.

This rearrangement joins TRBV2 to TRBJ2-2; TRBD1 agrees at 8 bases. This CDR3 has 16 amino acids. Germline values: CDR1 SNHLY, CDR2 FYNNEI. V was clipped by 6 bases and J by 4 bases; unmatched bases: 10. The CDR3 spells CASSRLGQGFTGELFF. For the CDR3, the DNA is TGTGCCAGCAGCCGACTCGGACAGGGCTTCACCGGGGAGCTGTTTTTT. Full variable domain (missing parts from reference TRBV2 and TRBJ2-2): EPEVTQTPSHQVTQMGQEVILRCVPISNHLYFYWYRQILGQKVEFLVSFYNNEISEKSEIFDDQFSVERPDGSNFTLKIRSTKLEDSAMYFCASSRLGQGFTGELFFGEGSRLTVL.

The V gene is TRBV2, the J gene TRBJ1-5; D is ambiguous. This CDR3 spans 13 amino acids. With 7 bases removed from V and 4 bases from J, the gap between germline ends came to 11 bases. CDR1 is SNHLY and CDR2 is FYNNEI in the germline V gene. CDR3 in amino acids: CASNREGNQPQHF. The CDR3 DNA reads TGTGCCAGCAATCGCGAGGGAAATCAGCCCCAGCATTTT.

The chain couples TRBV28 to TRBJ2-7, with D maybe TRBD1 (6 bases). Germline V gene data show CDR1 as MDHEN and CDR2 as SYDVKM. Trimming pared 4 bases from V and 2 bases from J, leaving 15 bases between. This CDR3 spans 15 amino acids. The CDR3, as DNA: TGTGCCAGCAGTTCCCCCGCAGGGGACGCCTACGAGCAGTACTTC. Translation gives CASSSPAGDAYEQYF.

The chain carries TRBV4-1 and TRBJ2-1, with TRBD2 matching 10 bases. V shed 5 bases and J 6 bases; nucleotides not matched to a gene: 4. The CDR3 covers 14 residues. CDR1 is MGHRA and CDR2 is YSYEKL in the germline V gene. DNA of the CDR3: TGCGCCAGCAGCGAGCGGGAGGGCCCCAATGAGCAGTTCTTC. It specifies CASSEREGPNEQFF.

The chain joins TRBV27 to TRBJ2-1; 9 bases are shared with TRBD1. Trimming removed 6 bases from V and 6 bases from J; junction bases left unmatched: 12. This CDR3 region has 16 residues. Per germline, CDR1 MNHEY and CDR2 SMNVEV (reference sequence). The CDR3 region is CASRRLTGGGGNEQFF. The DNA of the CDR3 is TGTGCCAGCAGACGGCTGACAGGGGGGGGCGGCAATGAGCAGTTCTTC.

The CDR3 protein is CASSPLSRTGMAKNIQYF. CDR3 in DNA: TGTGCCAGCTCACCACTATCTCGGACAGGGATGGCCAAAAACATTCAGTACTTC. V gene TRBV18 combines with J gene TRBJ2-4, with 8 bases identical to TRBD1. Germline-derived CDR1 and CDR2 are KGHSH and LQKENI. V lost 1 base to trimming and J lost 1 base; unmatched junction nucleotides: 9. The CDR3 length is 18 residues.

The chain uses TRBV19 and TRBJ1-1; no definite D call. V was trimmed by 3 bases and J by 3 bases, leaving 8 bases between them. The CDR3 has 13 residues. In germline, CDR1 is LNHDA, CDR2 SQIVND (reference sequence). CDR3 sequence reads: CASSIGSYTEAFF. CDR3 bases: TGTGCCAGTAGTATCGGTTCCTACACTGAAGCTTTCTTT.

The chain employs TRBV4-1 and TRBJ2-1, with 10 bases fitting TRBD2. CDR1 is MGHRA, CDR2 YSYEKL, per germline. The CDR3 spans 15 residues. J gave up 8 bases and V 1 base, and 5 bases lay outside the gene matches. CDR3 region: CASSQGASGRDEQFF. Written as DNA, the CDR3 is TGCGCCAGCAGCCAAGGGGCTAGCGGGAGAGATGAGCAGTTCTTC.

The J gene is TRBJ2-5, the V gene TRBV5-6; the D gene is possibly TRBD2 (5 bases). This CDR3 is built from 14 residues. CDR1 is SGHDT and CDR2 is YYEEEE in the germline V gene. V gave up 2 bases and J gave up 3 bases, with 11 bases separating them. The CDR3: CASSFWVGKETQYF. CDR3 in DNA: TGTGCCAGCAGCTTCTGGGTCGGGAAAGAGACCCAGTACTTC.

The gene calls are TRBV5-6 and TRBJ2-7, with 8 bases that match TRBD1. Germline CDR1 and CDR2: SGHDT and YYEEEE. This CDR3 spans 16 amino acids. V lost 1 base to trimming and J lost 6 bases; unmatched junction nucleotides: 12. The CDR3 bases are TGTGCCAGCAGCTTGAACCGAGACAGGGGTATCCGCGAGCAGTACTTC. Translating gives CASSLNRDRGIREQYF.

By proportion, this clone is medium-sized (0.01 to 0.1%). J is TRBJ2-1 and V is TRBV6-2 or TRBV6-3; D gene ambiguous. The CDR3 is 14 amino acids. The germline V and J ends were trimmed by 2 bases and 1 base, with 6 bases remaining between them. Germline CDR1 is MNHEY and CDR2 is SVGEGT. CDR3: CASSYETSYNEQFF. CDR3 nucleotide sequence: TGTGCCAGCAGTTACGAGACATCCTACAATGAGCAGTTCTTC.

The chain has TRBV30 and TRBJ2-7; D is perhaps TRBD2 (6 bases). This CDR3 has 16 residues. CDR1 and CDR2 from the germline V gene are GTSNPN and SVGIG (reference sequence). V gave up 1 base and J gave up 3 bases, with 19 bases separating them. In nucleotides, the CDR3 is TGTGCCTGGAGTGGGGGTCGGGGGACGGCATACTACGAGCAGTACTTC. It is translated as CAWSGGRGTAYYEQYF. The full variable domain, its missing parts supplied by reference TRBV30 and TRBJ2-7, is SQTIHQWPATLVQPVGSPLSLECTVEGTSNPNLYWYRQAAGRGLQLLFYSVGIGQISSEVPQNLSASRPQDRQFILSSKKLLLSDSGFYLCAWSGGRGTAYYEQYFGPGTRLTVT.

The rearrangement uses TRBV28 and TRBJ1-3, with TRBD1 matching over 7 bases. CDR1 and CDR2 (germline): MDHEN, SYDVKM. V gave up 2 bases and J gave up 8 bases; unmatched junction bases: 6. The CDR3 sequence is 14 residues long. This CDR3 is CASSLRQGRDTIYF. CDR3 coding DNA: TGTGCCAGCAGTTTAAGACAGGGCCGGGACACCATATATTTT.

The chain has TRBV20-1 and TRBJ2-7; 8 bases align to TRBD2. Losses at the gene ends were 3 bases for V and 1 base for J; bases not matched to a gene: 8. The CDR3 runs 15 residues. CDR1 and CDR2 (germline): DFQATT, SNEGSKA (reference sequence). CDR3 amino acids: CSASQVTSVSYEQYF. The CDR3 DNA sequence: TGCAGTGCTAGTCAGGTGACTAGCGTTTCCTACGAGCAGTACTTC.

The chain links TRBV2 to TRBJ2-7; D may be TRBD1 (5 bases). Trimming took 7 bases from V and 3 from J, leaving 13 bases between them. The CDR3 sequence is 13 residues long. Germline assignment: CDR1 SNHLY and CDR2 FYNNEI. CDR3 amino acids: CASMRPDSYEQYF. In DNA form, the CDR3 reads TGTGCCAGCATGCGGCCCGACAGCTACGAGCAGTACTTC.

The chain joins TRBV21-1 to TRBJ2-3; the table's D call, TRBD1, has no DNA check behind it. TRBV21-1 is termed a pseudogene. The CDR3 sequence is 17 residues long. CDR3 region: CASSKARNSVGMDTQYF. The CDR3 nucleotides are TGTGCCAGCAGCAAAGCGAGAAACAGTGTGGGTATGGATACGCAGTATTTT.

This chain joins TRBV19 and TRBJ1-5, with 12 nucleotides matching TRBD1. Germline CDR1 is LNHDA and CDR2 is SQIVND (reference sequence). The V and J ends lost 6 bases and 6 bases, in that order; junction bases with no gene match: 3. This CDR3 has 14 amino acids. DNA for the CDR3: TGTGCCAGTAGCGGGACAGGGGGCGGTCAGCCCCAGCATTTT. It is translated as CASSGTGGGQPQHF.

The CDR3 bases are TGCGCCAGCAGCTTGGCCACAGGGGAAGCTTTCTTT. Its translation is CASSLATGEAFF. The chain has TRBV5-1 and TRBJ1-1, with a possible D match to TRBD1 (6 bases). Trimming pared 0 bases from V and 8 bases from J, leaving 8 bases between. Germline V gene data show CDR1 as SGHRS and CDR2 as YFSETQ. The CDR3 spans 12 residues.

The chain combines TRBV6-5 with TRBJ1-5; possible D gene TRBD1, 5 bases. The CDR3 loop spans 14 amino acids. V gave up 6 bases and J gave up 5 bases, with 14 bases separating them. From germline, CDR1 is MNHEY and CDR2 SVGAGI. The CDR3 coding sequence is TGTGCCAGCAGAGGGGCCGGCCCTGATCAGCCCCAGCATTTT. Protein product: CASRGAGPDQPQHF.

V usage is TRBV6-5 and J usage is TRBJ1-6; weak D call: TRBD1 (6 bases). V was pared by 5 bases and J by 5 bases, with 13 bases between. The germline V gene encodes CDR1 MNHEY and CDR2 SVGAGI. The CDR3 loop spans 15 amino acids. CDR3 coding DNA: TGTGCCAGCAGTACCGCAGGGGCCGATAATTCACCCCTCCACTTT. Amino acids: CASSTAGADNSPLHF.